This TCR beta chain came from a study of blood T cell repertoires in COVID-19. Methods used by the authors: Estimation of nucleated cell counts was performed using reference gene primer amplification. TCRdb's copy holds only in-frame clones and misses some; the assay was immunoSEQ multiplex PCR. Clonal size and the V and J genes are those of that table, whereas D and trimming came from the DNA. The repertoire has tens of thousands of clones, about 87% of them found once; the top ten carry over 6%. The source is a woman aged 70 to 79 with acute or convalescent COVID-19. The sample was peripheral blood.

CDR3 coding DNA: TGTGCCAGCAGCCGAGACAGGGTCTATGGCTACACCTTC. This encodes CASSRDRVYGYTF. The genes are TRBV6-2 or TRBV6-3 and TRBJ1-2; 7 bases match TRBD1. The CDR3 runs to 13 residues. Germline values: CDR1 MNHEY, CDR2 SVGEGT. V lost 6 bases to trimming and J lost 4 bases; unmatched junction nucleotides: 5.